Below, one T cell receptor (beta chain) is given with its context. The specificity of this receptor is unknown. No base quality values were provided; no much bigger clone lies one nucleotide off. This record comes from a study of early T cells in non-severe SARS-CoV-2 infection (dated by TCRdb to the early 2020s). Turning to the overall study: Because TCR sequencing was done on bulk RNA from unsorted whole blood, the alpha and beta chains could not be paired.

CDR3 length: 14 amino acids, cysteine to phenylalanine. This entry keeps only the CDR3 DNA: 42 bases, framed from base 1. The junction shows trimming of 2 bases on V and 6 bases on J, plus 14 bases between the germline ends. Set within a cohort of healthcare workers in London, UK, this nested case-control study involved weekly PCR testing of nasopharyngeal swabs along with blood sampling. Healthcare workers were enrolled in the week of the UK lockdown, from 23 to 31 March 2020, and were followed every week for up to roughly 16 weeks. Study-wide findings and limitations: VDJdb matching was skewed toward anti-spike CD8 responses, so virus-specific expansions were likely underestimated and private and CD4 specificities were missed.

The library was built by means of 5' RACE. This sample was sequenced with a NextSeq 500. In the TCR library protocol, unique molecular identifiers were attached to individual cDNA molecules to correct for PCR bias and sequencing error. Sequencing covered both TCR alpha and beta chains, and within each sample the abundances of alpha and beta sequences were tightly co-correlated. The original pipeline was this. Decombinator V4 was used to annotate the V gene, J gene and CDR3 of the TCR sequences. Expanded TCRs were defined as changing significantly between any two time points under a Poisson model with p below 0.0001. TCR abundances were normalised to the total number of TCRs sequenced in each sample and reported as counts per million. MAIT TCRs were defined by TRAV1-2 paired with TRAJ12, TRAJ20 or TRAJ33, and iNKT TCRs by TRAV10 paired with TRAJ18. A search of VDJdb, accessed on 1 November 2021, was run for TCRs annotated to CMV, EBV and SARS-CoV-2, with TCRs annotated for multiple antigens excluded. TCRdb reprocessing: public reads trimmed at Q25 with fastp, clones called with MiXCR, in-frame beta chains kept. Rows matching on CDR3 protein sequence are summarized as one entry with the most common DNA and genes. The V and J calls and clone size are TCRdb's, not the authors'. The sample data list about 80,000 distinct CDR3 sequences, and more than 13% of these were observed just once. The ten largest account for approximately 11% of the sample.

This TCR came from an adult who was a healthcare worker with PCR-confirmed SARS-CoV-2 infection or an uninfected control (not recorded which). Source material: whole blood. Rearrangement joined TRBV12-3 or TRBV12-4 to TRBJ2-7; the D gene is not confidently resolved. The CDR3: CASSLSAGSGEQYF. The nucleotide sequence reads TGTGCCAGCAGTTTAAGTGCAGGATCGGGCGAGCAGTACTTC.